This TCR beta chain was sequenced in a study of cytomegalovirus exposure and HLA in healthy donors. Study-wide background: A prior analysis found fewer than 120 million unique TCR beta sequences from 150 million to 200 million T cells.

Trimming removed 6 bases from V and 3 bases from J, with 12 bases in between. CDR1 and CDR2 from the germline V gene are MDHEN and SYDVKM. The CDR3 runs to 14 residues. The PCR contained 60 Vbeta and 13 Jbeta primers. TCRdb's copy holds only in-frame clones and misses some; the assay was immunoSEQ multiplex PCR. The top ten hold 4% of the sample, which has 120,000 or so clones, 74% seen once. Sequencing was carried out using PBMCs. The gene calls are TRBV28 and TRBJ2-1, with D uncertain. The TCR was taken from a man in his forties in good health and CMV-seropositive. This chain's CDR3 is CASSESTYYNEQFF. Written as DNA, the CDR3 is TGTGCCAGCAGCGAATCCACATACTACAATGAGCAGTTCTTC.